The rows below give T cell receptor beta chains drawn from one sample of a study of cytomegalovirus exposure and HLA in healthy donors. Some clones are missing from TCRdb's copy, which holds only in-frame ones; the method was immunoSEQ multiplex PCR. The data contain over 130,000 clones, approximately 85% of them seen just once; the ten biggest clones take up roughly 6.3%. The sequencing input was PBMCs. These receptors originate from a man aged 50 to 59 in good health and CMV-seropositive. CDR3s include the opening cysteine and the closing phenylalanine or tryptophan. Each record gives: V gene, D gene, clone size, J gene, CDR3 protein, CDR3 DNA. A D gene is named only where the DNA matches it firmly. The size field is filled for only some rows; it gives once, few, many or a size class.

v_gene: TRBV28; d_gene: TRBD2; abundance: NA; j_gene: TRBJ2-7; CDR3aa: CASSLQGLASNEQYF; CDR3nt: TGTGCCAGCAGTCTGCAGGGACTAGCGTCTAACGAGCAGTACTTC
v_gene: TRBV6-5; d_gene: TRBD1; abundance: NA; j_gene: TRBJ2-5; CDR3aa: CASSYSGQGAGETQYF; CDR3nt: TGTGCCAGCAGTTACTCTGGACAGGGGGCCGGAGAGACCCAGTACTTC
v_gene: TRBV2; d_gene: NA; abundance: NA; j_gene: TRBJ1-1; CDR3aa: CASTGGGRDAFF; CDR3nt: TGTGCCAGCACCGGGGGGGGAAGGGATGCTTTCTTT
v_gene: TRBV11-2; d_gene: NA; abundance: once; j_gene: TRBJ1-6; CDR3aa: CASSLEFSADSPLHF; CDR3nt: TGTGCCAGCAGCTTAGAATTCTCGGCGGATTCACCCCTCCACTTT
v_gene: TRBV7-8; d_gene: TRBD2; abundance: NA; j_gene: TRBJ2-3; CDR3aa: CASSLNRASGRADTQYF; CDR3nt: TGTGCCAGCAGCTTAAATAGGGCTAGCGGGAGGGCAGATACGCAGTATTTT
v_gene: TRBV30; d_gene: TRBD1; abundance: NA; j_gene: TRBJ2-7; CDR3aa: CAWSVTGVLMNEQYF; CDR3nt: TGTGCCTGGAGTGTGACAGGGGTTCTTATGAACGAGCAGTACTTC
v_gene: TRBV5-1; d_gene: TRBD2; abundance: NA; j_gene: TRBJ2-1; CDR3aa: CASSFGGLAGVEEQFF; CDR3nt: TGCGCCAGCAGCTTTGGGGGACTAGCGGGAGTGGAGGAGCAGTTCTTC
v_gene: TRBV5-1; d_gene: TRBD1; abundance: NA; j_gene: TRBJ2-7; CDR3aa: CASSLGPGTGLYEQYF; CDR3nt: TGCGCCAGCAGCTTGGGCCCCGGGACAGGGCTCTACGAGCAGTACTTC
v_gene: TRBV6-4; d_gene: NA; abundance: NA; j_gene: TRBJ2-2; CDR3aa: CASSATRNTGELFF; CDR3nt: TGTGCCAGCAGTGCAACTAGGAACACCGGGGAGCTGTTTTTT
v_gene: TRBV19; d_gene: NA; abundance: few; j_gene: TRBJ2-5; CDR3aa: CASSTLDGNQETQYF; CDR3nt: TGTGCCAGTAGTACCCTGGACGGGAACCAAGAGACCCAGTACTTC
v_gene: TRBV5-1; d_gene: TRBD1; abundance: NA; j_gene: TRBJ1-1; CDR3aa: CASSLRGPRTEAFF; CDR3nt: TGCGCCAGCAGCCTCAGGGGGCCTCGCACTGAAGCTTTCTTT
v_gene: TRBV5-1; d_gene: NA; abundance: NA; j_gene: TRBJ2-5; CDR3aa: CASSSSDFGSAPPAEETQYF; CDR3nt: TGCGCCAGCAGCTCTAGTGATTTTGGATCCGCCCCCCCCGCGGAGGAGACCCAGTACTTC
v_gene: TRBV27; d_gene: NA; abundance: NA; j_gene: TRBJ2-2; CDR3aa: CASSFMGDWGLGAGELFF; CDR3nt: TGTGCCAGCAGTTTTATGGGGGACTGGGGGTTGGGCGCCGGGGAGCTGTTTTTT
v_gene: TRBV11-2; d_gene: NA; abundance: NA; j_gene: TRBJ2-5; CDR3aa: CASSLNRGGTQYF; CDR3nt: TGTGCCAGCAGCTTAAACAGGGGGGGGACCCAGTACTTC
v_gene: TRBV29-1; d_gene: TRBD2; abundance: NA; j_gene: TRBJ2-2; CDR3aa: CSVKSGRGAGELFF; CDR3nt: TGCAGCGTTAAAAGCGGGAGGGGCGCCGGGGAGCTGTTTTTT
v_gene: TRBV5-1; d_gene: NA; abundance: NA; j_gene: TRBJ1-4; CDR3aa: CASSLRVANEKLFF; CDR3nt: TGCGCCAGCAGCTTGCGGGTGGCTAATGAAAAACTGTTTTTT
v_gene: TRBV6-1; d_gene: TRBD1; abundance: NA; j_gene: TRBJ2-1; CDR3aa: CASSEARQGGNEQFF; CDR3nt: TGTGCCAGCAGTGAAGCCCGACAGGGTGGCAATGAGCAGTTCTTC
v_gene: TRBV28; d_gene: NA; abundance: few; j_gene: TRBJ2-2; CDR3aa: CASSSPGDTGELFF; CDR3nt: TGTGCCAGCAGTTCACCAGGGGACACCGGGGAGCTGTTTTTT
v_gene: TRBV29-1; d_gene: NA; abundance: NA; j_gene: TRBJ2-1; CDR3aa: CSVLSRSYNEQFF; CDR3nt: TGCAGCGTTCTTAGCCGCTCCTACAATGAGCAGTTCTTC
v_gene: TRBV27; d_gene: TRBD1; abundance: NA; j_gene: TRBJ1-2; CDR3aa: CASSFGQGSGGYTF; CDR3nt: TGTGCCAGCAGTTTCGGACAGGGGAGCGGTGGCTACACCTTC
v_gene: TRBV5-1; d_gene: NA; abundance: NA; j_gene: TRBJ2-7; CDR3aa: CASSFLQGHSYEQYF; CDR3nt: TGCGCCAGCAGCTTTCTACAGGGTCACTCCTACGAGCAGTACTTC
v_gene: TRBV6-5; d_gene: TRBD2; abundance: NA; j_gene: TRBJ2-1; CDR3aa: CASTVGGGNNEQFF; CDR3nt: TGTGCCAGCACCGTTGGGGGAGGGAACAATGAGCAGTTCTTC
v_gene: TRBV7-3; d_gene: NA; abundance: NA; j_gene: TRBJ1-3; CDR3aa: CASSRSGDTGNTIYF; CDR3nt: TGTGCCAGCAGTCGATCCGGGGACACTGGAAACACCATATATTTT
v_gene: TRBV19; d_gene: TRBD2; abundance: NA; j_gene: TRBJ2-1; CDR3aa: CASRGLAVKNNEQFF; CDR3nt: TGTGCCAGTAGGGGACTAGCAGTAAAAAACAATGAGCAGTTCTTC
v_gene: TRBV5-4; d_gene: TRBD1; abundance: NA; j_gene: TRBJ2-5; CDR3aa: CASSLTGGPQETQYF; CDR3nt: TGTGCCAGCAGCTTGACAGGGGGTCCCCAAGAGACCCAGTACTTC
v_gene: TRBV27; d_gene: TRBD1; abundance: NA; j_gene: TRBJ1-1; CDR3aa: CASSLSQGYTEAFF; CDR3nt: TGTGCCAGCAGTTTGTCACAGGGGTACACTGAAGCTTTCTTT
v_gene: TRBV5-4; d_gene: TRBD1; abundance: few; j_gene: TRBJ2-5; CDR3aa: CASSLKRQGGETQYF; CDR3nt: TGTGCCAGCAGCTTGAAGCGACAGGGGGGGGAGACCCAGTACTTC
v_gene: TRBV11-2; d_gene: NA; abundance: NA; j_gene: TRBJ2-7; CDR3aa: CASSLDPPGLPGGVYEQYF; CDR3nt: TGTGCCAGCAGCTTAGACCCCCCCGGACTCCCAGGTGGGGTGTACGAGCAGTACTTC
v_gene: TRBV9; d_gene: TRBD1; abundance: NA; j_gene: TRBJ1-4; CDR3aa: CASSVDQTGEREKLFF; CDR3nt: TGTGCCAGCAGCGTAGATCAAACAGGGGAAAGGGAAAAACTGTTTTTT
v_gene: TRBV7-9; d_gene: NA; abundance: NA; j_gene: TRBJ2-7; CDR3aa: CASSFRVGGEQYF; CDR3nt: TGTGCCAGCAGCTTCCGGGTCGGCGGGGAGCAGTACTTC
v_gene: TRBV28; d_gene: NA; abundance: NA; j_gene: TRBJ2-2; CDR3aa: CASSPVGDTGELFF; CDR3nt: TGTGCCAGCAGTCCAGTGGGCGACACCGGGGAGCTGTTTTTT
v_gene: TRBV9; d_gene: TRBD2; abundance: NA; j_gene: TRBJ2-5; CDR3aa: CASSPGTTEQETQYF; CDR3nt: TGTGCCAGCAGCCCGGGGACTACCGAACAAGAGACCCAGTACTTC
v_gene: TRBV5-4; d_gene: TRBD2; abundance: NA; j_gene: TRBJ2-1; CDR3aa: CASSWGGSGSTSYNEQFF; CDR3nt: TGTGCCAGCAGCTGGGGGGGGAGCGGGAGTACATCCTACAATGAGCAGTTCTTC